This T cell receptor (beta chain) emerged from a study of vaccination and CD4 T cells after COVID-19. Across the study: The convalescents, six males and four females, included two who were Hispanic. Overlapping SARS-CoV-2, HCoV-NL63, HCoV-OC43 and HCoV-229E spike peptides stimulated the cells.

The Oncomine TCR Beta short-read assay was applied to DNA of cultured CD4+ T cells. TCRdb itself ran the PCR reads through MiXCR, one entry per CDR3 protein. There are about 17,000 distinct CDR3 sequences in the sample; 57% occur only once, and approximately 10% lies in the top ten. Germline values: CDR1 MNHEY, CDR2 SVGEGT. CDR3 length: 18 amino acids. Germline trimming cut 7 bases from V and 0 bases from J; bases unmatched to any gene: 12. Of note for this clonotype: Its antigen is still unknown.

Treatment in this sample: approximately 11-day PBMC culture with coronavirus spike peptide pools or control peptides (ViraFEST assay). The source is a human donor who had recovered from COVID-19. The sample taken for sequencing was CD4+ T cells from blood, cultured in vitro. The chain links TRBV6-2 or TRBV6-3 to TRBJ1-5, with 10 nucleotides matching TRBD1. CDR3 protein: CASTYRDRGFDSNQPQHF. DNA for the CDR3: TGTGCCAGCACCTACCGGGACAGGGGATTTGATAGCAATCAGCCCCAGCATTTT.